The 30 T cell receptor beta chains below come from one sample, sequenced in a study of HIV-infected patients and healthy controls. Follow-up blood was drawn about 14 weeks, roughly three months, after antiretroviral therapy began. All unsorted peripheral T cells were captured because whole blood was used without fractionation. cDNA was made from about 510 ng RNA using alpha and beta constant primers. Alpha and beta chain libraries were made separately by chain-specific third strand synthesis with multiplexing indices. Each CDR3 protein is one row after TCRdb ran MiXCR on the 5' RACE reads. The table shows thousands of distinct CDR3 sequences, with around 5.9% occurring only once. Here the sequenced sample was blood, taken during antiretroviral therapy. The receptors come from an adult with HIV infection.

By proportion, this clonotype is medium-sized (0.01 to 0.1%). The gene calls are TRBV6-5 and TRBJ1-1; D gene uncertain. Deletions cut 2 bases from V and 7 bases from J, with 11 bases between. The germline V gene has CDR1 MNHEY and CDR2 SVGAGI. This CDR3 region has 13 residues. CDR3 coding DNA: TGTGCCAGCAGTTACACCCAGAATAGTGAAGCTTTCTTT. Its translation: CASSYTQNSEAFF.

This clonotype is medium-sized by share. This sequence joins TRBV7-3 and TRBJ1-3; D is undetermined. CDR1 SGHTA and CDR2 FQGTGA come from the germline V gene. The CDR3 runs 14 residues. V lost 3 bases, J lost 9 bases, and 15 bases lay in between. The CDR3 sequence is CASSLDVLGGTIYF. The CDR3, as DNA: TGTGCCAGCAGCTTGGACGTCCTAGGCGGCACCATATATTTT.

By frequency in the sample, this clonotype is medium-sized. The V and J genes are TRBV6-5 and TRBJ1-4; TRBD1 agrees at 7 bases. Germline lookup yields CDR1 MNHEY and CDR2 SVGAGI. This CDR3 contains 19 residues. Losses at the gene ends were 5 bases for V and 0 bases for J; bases not matched to a gene: 15. CDR3 amino acids: CASSPRQTGQIATNEKLFF. The CDR3 DNA reads as TGTGCCAGCAGTCCGCGGCAAACGGGACAGATAGCAACTAATGAAAAACTGTTTTTT.

Sample share makes this clonotype medium-sized. The rearrangement uses TRBV7-2 and TRBJ2-5; 9 bases map to TRBD1. The CDR3 contains 15 residues. The germline V gene has CDR1 SGHTA and CDR2 FQGNSA. Germline trimming cut 1 base from V and 5 bases from J; bases unmatched to any gene: 5. CDR3 bases: TGTGCCAGCAGCTTAGGGGGACAGGGAGGGGAGACCCAGTACTTC. Residues: CASSLGGQGGETQYF.

This clonotype has a count of ten or more. The chain links TRBV28 to TRBJ1-2; no firm D call. Germline CDR1 MDHEN, CDR2 SYDVKM. The CDR3 has 13 residues. V lost 5 bases, J lost 2 bases, and 9 bases lay in between. CDR3 protein: CASSPLPNYGYTF. The DNA of the CDR3 is TGTGCCAGCAGTCCCTTGCCCAACTATGGCTACACCTTC.

By proportion, this clonotype is medium-sized. V usage is TRBV7-2 and J usage is TRBJ2-7; 8 bases are shared with TRBD1. Germline values: CDR1 SGHTA, CDR2 FQGNSA. With V trimmed by 3 bases and J by 3 bases, 4 bases remained unmatched. The CDR3 is 14 amino acids. The CDR3 sequence is CASSFGTGGYEQYF. In DNA form, the CDR3 reads TGTGCCAGCAGCTTCGGGACAGGAGGCTACGAGCAGTACTTC.

This clonotype is deemed medium-sized. The rearrangement joins TRBV6-1 to TRBJ1-6; D unresolved. The CDR3 sequence is 15 residues long. The germline CDR1 and CDR2 sequences are MNHNS and SASEGT. V shed 8 bases and J shed 10 bases, with 21 bases lying between them. DNA for the CDR3: TGTGCCAGCTTCTCCCCGATTAGGGCTGGATCACCCCTCCACTTT. It specifies CASFSPIRAGSPLHF.

This clonotype has at least ten counts. The rearrangement joins TRBV7-9 to TRBJ1-4, with a possible D match to TRBD1 (6 bases). The CDR3 totals 16 residues. Trimming left V 1 base short and J 7 bases short, with 16 bases between. Germline loops: CDR1 SEHNR, CDR2 FQNEAQ (reference sequence). CDR3 nucleotides: TGTGCCAGCAGCTTAGACAGTTGGGAACAGGGTGAAAAACTGTTTTTT. Translating it yields CASSLDSWEQGEKLFF.

The rearrangement links TRBV27 to TRBJ2-1; D is ambiguous. Trimming stripped 5 bases from V and 5 bases from J, with 10 bases between. CDR3 size: 13 residues. Germline V CDR1 and CDR2: MNHEY, SMNVEV (reference sequence). The CDR3 nucleotides are TGTGCCAGCAGTGAACCGGCGAACAATGAGCAGTTCTTC. Amino acids: CASSEPANNEQFF.

This clonotype is medium-sized (0.01 to 0.1%) by share. The chain is built from TRBV14 and TRBJ2-7; no reliable D call. Germline CDR1 is SGHDN and CDR2 is FVKESK. Trimming shortened V by 4 bases and J by 2 bases, and 12 bases separated the two germline ends. The CDR3 length is 14 residues. The CDR3 protein is CASSLDGGPYEQYF. CDR3 in DNA: TGTGCCAGCAGCCTGGACGGCGGTCCCTACGAGCAGTACTTC.

By share, this clonotype ranks as medium-sized. This rearrangement joins TRBV28 to TRBJ2-7; D is unresolved. Trimming removed 4 bases from V and 1 base from J, with 17 bases in between. The CDR3 is made up of 16 amino acids. The germline CDR1 and CDR2 sequences are MDHEN and SYDVKM. CDR3 in DNA: TGTGCCAGCAGTTCCCCCACCTCGGCGCTTTCCTACGAGCAGTACTTC. It translates to CASSSPTSALSYEQYF.

Judged by abundance, this clonotype is medium-sized. J is TRBJ2-7 and V is TRBV3-1; the D is unclear. This CDR3 has 11 amino acids. Germline-derived CDR1 and CDR2 are LGHDT and YNNKEL (reference sequence). V was pared by 5 bases and J by 4 bases, with 6 bases between. CDR3 protein: CASSTQYEQYF. CDR3 DNA sequence: TGTGCCAGCAGCACACAGTACGAGCAGTACTTC.

The rearrangement links TRBV7-9 to TRBJ2-3, with 14 bases fitting TRBD2. Looked up from germline, CDR1 is SEHNR and CDR2 is FQNEAQ (reference sequence). J gave up 4 bases and V 5 bases, and 5 bases lay outside the gene matches. The CDR3 contains 16 residues. CDR3 protein: CASSAGLAGVADTQYF. CDR3 sequence (DNA): TGTGCCAGCAGCGCGGGACTAGCGGGAGTAGCAGATACGCAGTATTTT.

This clonotype was seen at least ten times. The J gene is TRBJ2-3, the V gene TRBV6-5, with a tentative D call TRBD2 (5 bases). The CDR3 has 14 amino acids. Germline assignment: CDR1 MNHEY and CDR2 SVGAGI. The V gene lost 2 bases and the J gene lost 2 bases, with 8 bases spanning the gap. CDR3: CASSYRDYTDTQYF. In nucleotides, the CDR3 is TGTGCCAGCAGTTACCGGGATTACACAGATACGCAGTATTTT.

In this sample, this clonotype is medium-sized. CDR3 DNA sequence: TGTGCCAGCAGCCTAGCGGGAGGTGGGATGAATACGCAGTATTTT. Translation: CASSLAGGGMNTQYF. The V call is TRBV11-2, the J call TRBJ2-3; 11 nucleotides match TRBD2. The CDR3 is 15 residues long. Germline V lookup: CDR1 SGHAT, CDR2 FQNNGV. J was trimmed by 7 bases and V by 5 bases; bases with no gene match: 8.

This clonotype was detected ten times or more. V gene TRBV13 combines with J gene TRBJ1-2; no clear D gene. CDR3 length equals 13 residues. V lost 7 bases and J lost 4, with 13 bases in between. Germline-derived CDR1 and CDR2 are PRHDT and FYEKMQ (reference sequence). Here the CDR3 reads CASKETAPYGYTF. The CDR3 region has the DNA TGTGCCAGCAAGGAGACGGCCCCCTATGGCTACACCTTC. Full variable domain (rest looked up from reference TRBV13 and TRBJ1-2): AAGVIQSPRHLIKEKRETATLKCYPIPRHDTVYWYQQGPGQDPQFLISFYEKMQSDKGSIPDRFSAQQFSDYHSELNMSSLELGDSALYFCASKETAPYGYTFGSGTRLTVV.

This clonotype showed up many times. The chain uses TRBV6-5 and TRBJ2-5; TRBD2 aligns across 10 bases. Trimming cost V 6 bases and J 3 bases; bases outside gene matches: 10. Germline CDR1 reads MNHEY; CDR2 reads SVGAGI. CDR3 length equals 16 residues. As DNA, the CDR3 is TGTGCCAGCAGCCCTGAAGTAGCGGGAGGAGAAGAGACCCAGTACTTC. Its protein is CASSPEVAGGEETQYF.

CDR3 amino acids: CASSVARDTTQYF. The DNA of the CDR3 is TGTGCCAGCAGTGTGGCGCGGGACACAACGCAGTATTTT. V is TRBV2 and J is TRBJ2-3, with D perhaps TRBD1 or TRBD2 (6 bases each). Germline CDR1 and CDR2: SNHLY and FYNNEI. V lost 4 bases and J lost 9, with 14 bases in between. The length of the CDR3 is 13 residues. Looking up the rest from reference TRBV2 and TRBJ2-3 gives the full variable domain: EPEVTQTPSHQVTQMGQEVILRCVPISNHLYFYWYRQILGQKVEFLVSFYNNEISEKSEIFDDQFSVERPDGSNFTLKIRSTKLEDSAMYFCASSVARDTTQYFGPGTRLTVL.

This clonotype is termed medium-sized (0.01 to 0.1%). V and J are TRBV5-1 and TRBJ2-1; TRBD2 matches at 9 bases. The CDR3 covers 16 residues. CDR1 and CDR2 (germline): SGHRS, YFSETQ. Losses at the gene ends were 1 base for V and 9 bases for J; bases not matched to a gene: 11. The CDR3 loop is CASSLIGGGAGGEQFF. The CDR3 DNA is TGCGCCAGCAGCTTGATCGGCGGGGGGGCCGGTGGTGAGCAGTTCTTC. The variable domain in full, with the rest retrieved from reference TRBV5-1 and TRBJ2-1, is KAGVTQTPRYLIKTRGQQVTLSCSPISGHRSVSWYQQTPGQGLQFLFEYFSETQRNKGNFPGRFSGRQFSNSRSEMNVSTLELGDSALYLCASSLIGGGAGGEQFFGPGTRLTVL.

This clonotype rates as medium-sized (0.01 to 0.1%). The chain has TRBV3-1 and TRBJ2-2; no definite D call. Germline CDR1 LGHDT, CDR2 YNNKEL (reference sequence). Trimming stripped 1 base from V and 4 bases from J, with 7 bases between. The CDR3 is 14 amino acids. In DNA, the CDR3 is TGTGCCAGCAGCCAAGCGAGCAGCACCGGGGAGCTGTTTTTT. Its translation is CASSQASSTGELFF.

The table lists this clonotype with many counts. J is TRBJ2-5 and V is TRBV13, with unresolved D. Between the trimmed V and J ends, which lost 1 base and 7 bases, there was a span of 13 bases. Germline CDR1 and CDR2: PRHDT and FYEKMQ (reference sequence). The CDR3 consists of 14 residues. The CDR3 DNA is TGTGCCAGCAGCTTAGAGGGCAGAATTGCGACCCAGTACTTC. Protein: CASSLEGRIATQYF.

This chain's CDR3 is CASAGDRYGANVLTF. The CDR3 bases are TGTGCCAGCGCTGGAGACCGGTATGGGGCCAACGTCCTGACTTTC. The V and J genes are TRBV2 and TRBJ2-6; D is unresolved. With 8 bases removed from V and 3 bases from J, the gap between germline ends came to 14 bases. Germline V CDR1 and CDR2: SNHLY, FYNNEI. The CDR3 has 15 amino acids.

This clonotype appeared many times. The genes are TRBV29-1 and TRBJ2-7; TRBD1 agrees at 8 bases. This CDR3 region has 12 residues. From germline, CDR1 is SQVTM and CDR2 ANQGSEA. Trimming cost V 6 bases and J 3 bases; bases outside gene matches: 4. The CDR3 nucleotides are TGCAGCGTGGGGACAGGATACTACGAGCAGTACTTC. It is translated as CSVGTGYYEQYF.

This clonotype was detected many times. The chain combines TRBV6-5 with TRBJ2-1; the match to TRBD1 covers 9 bases. Trimming removed 0 bases from V and 4 bases from J; junction bases left unmatched: 4. Germline V lookup: CDR1 MNHEY, CDR2 SVGAGI. The length of the CDR3 is 16 residues. CDR3 loop: CASSYSPGQGYNEQFF. The CDR3 DNA follows: TGTGCCAGCAGTTACTCGCCGGGACAGGGTTACAATGAGCAGTTCTTC.

This clonotype was counted only a few times. The gene calls are TRBV19 and TRBJ2-1, with 14 bases matching TRBD2. CDR1 LNHDA and CDR2 SQIVND come from the germline V gene (reference sequence). This CDR3 has 16 residues. The V segment lost 5 bases and the J segment 2 bases; nucleotides outside the gene matches: 2. The CDR3 nucleotides read TGTGCCAGTAGTGGGGGACTAGCGGGAGCCTACAATGAGCAGTTCTTC. This gives the protein CASSGGLAGAYNEQFF. The full variable domain, completed using reference TRBV19 and TRBJ2-1, is DGGITQSPKYLFRKEGQNVTLSCEQNLNHDAMYWYRQDPGQGLRLIYYSQIVNDFQKGDIAEGYSVSREKKESFPLTVTSAQKNPTAFYLCASSGGLAGAYNEQFFGPGTRLTVL.

This clonotype is classed as medium-sized. The rearrangement uses TRBV20-1 and TRBJ2-4; perhaps D is TRBD1 or TRBD2 (5 bases each). The CDR3 sequence is 16 residues long. Germline V gene sequence: CDR1 DFQATT, CDR2 SNEGSKA (reference sequence). CDR3 sequence (DNA): TGCAGCGTTTCAGCCGGGGCCACTCTAGCCAAAAACATTCAGTACTTC. Its protein is CSVSAGATLAKNIQYF.

The sample holds a few counts of this clonotype. The chain carries TRBV6-6 and TRBJ2-6; 7 bases fit TRBD1. This CDR3 contains 15 residues. Germline CDR1 MNHNY, CDR2 SVGAGI (reference sequence). V was pared by 5 bases and J by 0 bases, with 1 base of the junction left unmatched. The CDR3 DNA is TGTGCCAGCAGTACAGGGGTCTCTGGGGCCAACGTCCTGACTTTC. It codes for CASSTGVSGANVLTF.

By share, this clonotype ranks as medium-sized. The chain recombines TRBV29-1 with TRBJ2-7; TRBD2 is a possible D gene (6 bases). The CDR3 spans 13 residues. V lost 5 bases to trimming and J lost 7 bases, with 18 bases between them. From germline, CDR1 is SQVTM and CDR2 ANQGSEA. CDR3 amino acids: CSVKEGSTGEQYF. The CDR3 DNA follows: TGCAGCGTTAAGGAGGGGTCGACGGGGGAGCAGTACTTC.

By share, this clonotype ranks as medium-sized. The chain has TRBV7-6 and TRBJ2-3, with TRBD2 identical over 7 bases. V dropped 6 bases and J dropped 4; count of bases not matched to a gene: 10. The CDR3 has 15 residues. Germline V lookup: CDR1 SGHVS, CDR2 FNYEAQ. This CDR3 reads CASSYTGGRADTQYF. As DNA, the CDR3 is TGTGCCAGCAGTTATACGGGGGGTCGGGCAGATACGCAGTATTTT.

By share of the sample, this clonotype is medium-sized. The gene calls are TRBV6-5 and TRBJ1-1, with D hard to call. V shed 0 bases and J shed 3 bases, with 11 bases lying between them. Germline V gene lookup returns CDR1 MNHEY and CDR2 SVGAGI. CDR3 length: 15 residues. CDR3 region: CASSYSSRPDTEAFF. The CDR3 DNA reads TGTGCCAGCAGTTACTCTTCCAGGCCTGACACTGAAGCTTTCTTT.